The 5 T cell receptor beta chains listed next were all sequenced from one sample in a study of blood T cell repertoires in COVID-19. TCRdb's copy holds only in-frame clones and misses some; the assay was immunoSEQ multiplex PCR. The sample records around 250,000 clones, approximately 88% being singletons. Input material: PBMCs or T cells enriched from blood (not recorded which). These receptors originate from a woman in her thirties or forties who had been exposed to COVID-19.

The rearrangement links TRBV24-1 to TRBJ2-2, with 8 bases lining up with TRBD1. CDR1 is KGHDR, CDR2 SFDVKD, per germline. V gave up 6 bases and J gave up 4 bases; unmatched junction bases: 6. CDR3 length equals 15 residues. CDR3 in amino acids: CATSKTGGGTGELFF. CDR3 nucleotide sequence: TGTGCCACCAGTAAAACAGGGGGAGGCACCGGGGAGCTGTTTTTT.

For the CDR3, the DNA is TGTGCCAGCCACCTTGGACACTCTAATCAGCCCCAGCATTTT. Protein: CASHLGHSNQPQHF. The V gene is TRBV6-5, the J gene TRBJ1-5, with D possibly TRBD1 on 5 matching bases. The CDR3 runs to 14 residues. V was trimmed by 8 bases and J by 4 bases, leaving 15 bases between them. Germline lookup yields CDR1 MNHEY and CDR2 SVGAGI.

The CDR3 spells CASSQDPGALDSGANVLTF. In nucleotides, the CDR3 is TGTGCCAGCAGCCAAGATCCGGGTGCTCTTGACTCTGGGGCCAACGTCCTGACTTTC. The chain couples TRBV3-1 (or the pseudogene TRBV3-2) to TRBJ2-6; no clear D gene. Germline loops: CDR1 LGHDT, CDR2 YNNKEL (reference sequence). The CDR3 runs to 19 residues. Trimming cost V 0 bases and J 0 bases, with 15 bases left between them.

The rearrangement joins TRBV30 to TRBJ1-2; possible D gene TRBD1, 6 bases. Trimming left V 4 bases short and J 1 base short, with 13 bases between. This CDR3 comprises 14 residues. In germline, CDR1 is GTSNPN, CDR2 SVGIG (reference sequence). CDR3 sequence: CAWTGQPLNYGYTF. In DNA, the CDR3 is TGTGCCTGGACAGGACAGCCTCTTAACTATGGCTACACCTTC.

The V and J genes are TRBV7-2 and TRBJ1-2, with unresolved D. The V and J ends lost 3 bases and 8 bases respectively, with 16 bases between them. The CDR3 covers 14 residues. Germline CDR1 reads SGHTA; CDR2 reads FQGNSA. This CDR3 reads CASSFYDTSRGYTF. In DNA, the CDR3 is TGTGCCAGCAGCTTCTACGACACCTCTCGGGGCTACACCTTC.